This is a list of T cell receptor beta chains from one sample in a study of T-cell memory formation after mild COVID-19. TCRdb recomputed calls from the 5' RACE reads with MiXCR, one row per CDR3 protein. The data contain 250,000 to 300,000 distinct CDR3 sequences, over 15% of them singletons. The sequencing sample was made of PBMCs or a T cell subset sorted from them (not recorded which). The receptors were sampled from a man between 18 and 29 years old who had mild COVID-19 (a few samples of this study predate the infection). Cell type and time point are not known. Both conserved end residues are part of each CDR3. D genes are given only for firm matches. A row's size may be missing; if present it is once, few, many or a size class.

few | TRBD1 | TRBJ1-1 | TRBV6-2/TRBV6-3 | CASRMGQGGNTEAFF | TGTGCCAGCAGAATGGGACAGGGCGGGAACACTGAAGCTTTCTTT
- | - | TRBJ1-5 | TRBV29-1 | CSVGDTPQPQHF | TGCAGCGTTGGGGACACCCCTCAGCCCCAGCATTTT
many | - | TRBJ1-2 | TRBV7-2 | CASSLWAAYGYTF | TGTGCCAGCAGCTTATGGGCAGCGTATGGCTACACCTTC
- | - | TRBJ2-1 | TRBV6-5 | CASSPGTTSYNEQFF | TGTGCCAGCAGTCCCGGGACCACCTCCTACAATGAGCAGTTCTTC
many | TRBD1 | TRBJ2-2 | TRBV6-5 | CASRGTGAGELFF | TGTGCCAGCAGAGGGACAGGGGCCGGGGAGCTGTTTTTT
- | - | TRBJ1-1 | TRBV7-9 | CASSHEAFF | TGTGCCAGCAGTCATGAAGCTTTCTTT
many | - | TRBJ2-5 | TRBV5-1 | CASSLGDTSQETQYF | TGCGCCAGCAGCTTGGGAGACACGAGCCAAGAGACCCAGTACTTC
few | - | TRBJ2-5 | TRBV5-4 | CASSRQTGSKETQYF | TGTGCCAGCAGCCGACAAACAGGTTCGAAAGAGACCCAGTACTTC
- | - | TRBJ1-5 | TRBV12-3/TRBV12-4 | CASRLTGDQPQHF | TGTGCCAGCAGACTGACGGGGGATCAGCCCCAGCATTTT
- | - | TRBJ2-1 | TRBV4-2 | CASSLTGTDNEQFF | TGTGCCAGCAGCTTAACAGGGACCGACAATGAGCAGTTCTTC
many | - | TRBJ1-5 | TRBV7-3 | CASSSFPGQPQHF | TGTGCCAGCAGCTCCTTTCCGGGCCAGCCCCAGCATTTT
many | TRBD2 | TRBJ2-5 | TRBV20-1 | CSAGTSPDGGTQYF | TGCAGCGCCGGGACTAGCCCTGATGGAGGGACCCAGTACTTC
- | TRBD2 | TRBJ2-1 | TRBV7-9 | CASSATSGSNYNEQFF | TGTGCCAGCAGCGCAACTAGCGGGAGTAACTACAATGAGCAGTTCTTC
- | TRBD1 | TRBJ2-3 | TRBV7-3 | CASSRTGPSTDTQYF | TGTGCCAGCAGCCGGACAGGGCCTAGCACAGATACGCAGTATTTT
- | - | TRBJ2-1 | TRBV6-5 | CASSQFREQFF | TGTGCCAGCAGTCAGTTTAGGGAGCAGTTCTTC
- | - | TRBJ1-2 | TRBV7-9 | CASSFGGHGYTF | TGTGCCAGCAGCTTCGGGGGGCATGGCTACACCTTC
- | - | TRBJ2-5 | TRBV20-1 | CSARDPAETQYF | TGCAGTGCTAGAGACCCTGCGGAGACCCAGTACTTC
- | TRBD1 | TRBJ1-1 | TRBV29-1 | CSAWTGGAEAFF | TGCAGCGCCTGGACAGGGGGTGCTGAAGCTTTCTTT
few | - | TRBJ1-1 | TRBV12-3/TRBV12-4 | CASSSVHTEAFF | TGTGCCAGCAGTTCCGTCCACACTGAAGCTTTCTTT
few | TRBD1 | TRBJ1-6 | TRBV7-2 | CASSLASGGRTPLHF | TGTGCCAGCAGCTTAGCGTCAGGGGGCCGAACACCCCTCCACTTT
many | - | TRBJ2-1 | TRBV4-1 | CASSQTGASSYNEQFF | TGCGCCAGCAGCCAGACCGGGGCGAGCTCCTACAATGAGCAGTTCTTC
few | - | TRBJ1-3 | TRBV7-2 | CASSSGRRNTIYF | TGTGCCAGCAGCTCGGGACGGAGAAACACCATATATTTT